These 21 T cell receptor beta chains originate from one sample sequenced in a study of beta chain features in type 1 diabetes. Points from the study as a whole: For Type 1 diabetes patients, all four CD4+ subsets carried TCRB CDR3s that were moderately but significantly shorter.

No antigen has been assigned to these receptors. Expressed TCRB transcripts got sequenced, as all isolated RNA was reverse transcribed. The method was immunoSEQ multiplex PCR; TCRdb's version includes in-frame clones alone and lacks a portion of them. The sample contains under 300,000 clones, around 13% of which appear only once. The specimen was naive CD4+ T cells from blood. The receptor set was obtained from a man aged 25 to 45 with type 1 diabetes.

The genes are TRBV19 and TRBJ2-1; tentative D call: TRBD1 (6 bases). The CDR3 sequence is 12 residues long. The V end was cut by 9 bases, the J end by 7 bases, with 13 bases between. From germline, CDR1 is LNHDA and CDR2 SQIVND (reference sequence). The CDR3 protein is CASGPRGNEQFF. In nucleotides, the CDR3 is TGTGCCAGCGGACCGAGGGGGAATGAGCAGTTCTTC. Drawing the rest from reference TRBV19 and TRBJ2-1, the complete variable domain is DGGITQSPKYLFRKEGQNVTLSCEQNLNHDAMYWYRQDPGQGLRLIYYSQIVNDFQKGDIAEGYSVSREKKESFPLTVTSAQKNPTAFYLCASGPRGNEQFFGPGTRLTVL.

The genes are TRBV5-5 and TRBJ2-5; a possible D gene is TRBD2 (6 bases). In germline, CDR1 is SGHKS, CDR2 YYEKEE (reference sequence). The germline V and J ends were trimmed by 4 bases and 5 bases, with 18 bases remaining between them. The length of the CDR3 is 15 residues. The CDR3 region is CASSPGLSFEETQYF. Written as DNA, the CDR3 is TGTGCCAGCAGCCCGGGACTGTCTTTTGAGGAGACCCAGTACTTC.

V gene TRBV11-3 combines with J gene TRBJ1-1; TRBD1 matches at 8 bases. The CDR3 covers 14 residues. Trimming took 5 bases from V and 2 from J; bases not matched to a gene: 4. The germline gives CDR1 SGHNT, CDR2 YENEEA. CDR3 protein: CASSPTGANTEAFF. As DNA, the CDR3 is TGTGCCAGCAGCCCGACAGGGGCCAACACTGAAGCTTTCTTT.

This sequence joins TRBV7-2 and TRBJ1-5; perhaps TRBD1 as D (6 bases). Trimming pared 0 bases from V and 0 bases from J, leaving 9 bases between. The CDR3 is 16 residues long. CDR1 and CDR2 (germline): SGHTA, FQGNSA. Here the CDR3 reads CASSLAGTPSNQPQHF. CDR3 bases: TGTGCCAGCAGCTTAGCGGGGACACCTAGCAATCAGCCCCAGCATTTT.

This clone was recorded once. The gene calls are TRBV5-1 and TRBJ1-4; possibly TRBD1 for D (5 bases). The germline V and J ends were trimmed by 4 bases and 0 bases, with 13 bases remaining between them. This CDR3 region has 16 residues. In germline, CDR1 is SGHRS, CDR2 YFSETQ. This chain's CDR3 is CASSPTGSTTNEKLFF. The CDR3 DNA is TGCGCCAGCAGCCCAACAGGATCAACAACTAATGAAAAACTGTTTTTT.

The chain combines TRBV5-1 with TRBJ2-1; a weak D match, TRBD1 (5 bases). With 1 base removed from V and 6 bases from J, the gap between germline ends came to 11 bases. Per the germline V gene, CDR1 is SGHRS and CDR2 is YFSETQ. CDR3 length equals 14 residues. The CDR3 nucleotides read TGCGCCAGCAGCTTGAACAGGAATTTCAATGAGCAGTTCTTC. Its protein is CASSLNRNFNEQFF.

This clone was detected only a few times. The CDR3 DNA reads as TGTGCCAGCCGGGACAGGGAGAGCAATCAGCCCCAGCATTTT. This encodes CASRDRESNQPQHF. The genes are TRBV19 and TRBJ1-5; 9 nucleotides match TRBD1. V lost 9 bases to trimming and J lost 1 base; unmatched junction nucleotides: 4. Germline values: CDR1 LNHDA, CDR2 SQIVND (reference sequence). This CDR3 region has 14 residues.

This clone was counted a few times. The CDR3, as DNA: TGTGCCAGCAGCTTAGAGTCTTTCGCAGCAGATACGCAGTATTTT. This gives the protein CASSLESFAADTQYF. V usage is TRBV7-9 and J usage is TRBJ2-3; D call uncertain. Germline assignment: CDR1 SEHNR and CDR2 FQNEAQ (reference sequence). This CDR3 has 15 residues. V was shortened by 1 base and J by 4 bases, with 12 bases between the two germline ends.

The chain joins TRBV14 to TRBJ2-7, with 8 bases matching TRBD1. This CDR3 spans 17 amino acids. V gave up 5 bases and J gave up 3 bases; unmatched junction bases: 15. Per germline, CDR1 SGHDN and CDR2 FVKESK. The CDR3, as DNA: TGTGCCAGCAGCACACTCCGACTCCGGGACAGGAGCTACGAGCAGTACTTC. It encodes CASSTLRLRDRSYEQYF.

This chain uses TRBV7-9 with TRBJ1-1; D is ambiguous. V lost 3 bases and J lost 1, with 6 bases in between. Germline-derived CDR1 and CDR2 are SEHNR and FQNEAQ (reference sequence). The CDR3 is made up of 13 amino acids. The CDR3 reads CASSLAGNTEAFF. Here the CDR3 DNA reads TGTGCCAGCAGCTTGGCGGGGAACACTGAAGCTTTCTTT.

The chain has TRBV18 and TRBJ2-1; 12 nucleotides agree with TRBD2. CDR3 length: 17 amino acids. CDR1 is KGHSH, CDR2 LQKENI, per germline. With V trimmed by 1 base and J by 7 bases, 8 bases remained unmatched. CDR3 DNA: TGTGCCAGCTCACCACTTCCTAGCGGGGGGGCTAGGAATGAGCAGTTCTTC. This translates into CASSPLPSGGARNEQFF.

This chain connects TRBV11-2 to TRBJ2-1; TRBD2 matches at 8 bases. V was clipped by 5 bases and J by 0 bases; unmatched bases: 6. The length of the CDR3 is 16 residues. The germline CDR1 and CDR2 sequences are SGHAT and FQNNGV. Here the CDR3 reads CASSDPSGRSYNEQFF. The CDR3 nucleotides read TGTGCCAGCAGCGATCCTAGCGGGCGCTCCTACAATGAGCAGTTCTTC.

The chain has TRBV15 and TRBJ2-7; 10 bases are shared with TRBD2. Germline CDR1 is LNHNV and CDR2 is YYDKDF (reference sequence). The CDR3 loop spans 18 amino acids. The trim removed 5 bases at V and 0 bases at J, leaving 13 bases unmatched. The CDR3 is CATSLGLAGGLSSYEQYF. The CDR3 DNA follows: TGTGCCACCAGCCTGGGGTTAGCGGGGGGCTTAAGCTCCTACGAGCAGTACTTC.

This clone has a count of ten or more. This chain uses TRBV4-1 with TRBJ2-3; 8 bases are a match to TRBD1. J lost 3 bases, V lost 1 base, and 3 bases had no gene match. This CDR3 has 15 amino acids. Germline CDR1 MGHRA, CDR2 YSYEKL. The CDR3 DNA reads as TGCGCCAGCAGCCAAGCCCAGGGGGCAACAGATACGCAGTATTTT. This gives the protein CASSQAQGATDTQYF.

The chain has TRBV4-1 and TRBJ2-1; 12 bases agree with TRBD2. Germline loops: CDR1 MGHRA, CDR2 YSYEKL. The CDR3 has 17 amino acids. V shed 4 bases and J 2 bases; nucleotides not matched to a gene: 6. CDR3 in DNA: TGCGCCAGCAGCCGACGACTAGCGGGAGAACCCTACAATGAGCAGTTCTTC. Its translation is CASSRRLAGEPYNEQFF.

This clone appeared a few times. The chain employs TRBV30 and TRBJ2-1; 8 bases agree with TRBD1. Germline assignment: CDR1 GTSNPN and CDR2 SVGIG (reference sequence). CDR3 length equals 16 residues. With V trimmed by 0 bases and J by 1 base, 5 bases remained unmatched. The CDR3 here is CAWSVQGAGSYNEQFF. CDR3 DNA: TGTGCCTGGAGTGTCCAGGGGGCAGGGTCCTACAATGAGCAGTTCTTC.

Here the CDR3 DNA reads TGTGCCAGCAGCCTAAAACCAAGCAATCAGCCCCAGCATTTT. Encoded protein: CASSLKPSNQPQHF. The chain combines TRBV7-2 with TRBJ1-5, with unresolved D. This CDR3 region has 14 residues. The V gene's germline CDR1 is SGHTA and CDR2 FQGNSA. V lost 5 bases to trimming and J lost 1 base, with 9 bases between them.

In its sample, this clone was seen a few times. This chain links TRBV18 with TRBJ1-1, with unresolved D. The CDR3 spans 18 residues. The V and J ends lost 1 base and 1 base respectively, with 19 bases between them. Germline V lookup: CDR1 KGHSH, CDR2 LQKENI. The CDR3 protein is CASSPRAGRRLSNTEAFF. CDR3 nucleotide sequence: TGTGCCAGCTCACCACGCGCGGGCCGGCGGCTATCGAACACTGAAGCTTTCTTT.

This clone was seen a few times. This same CDR3 is encoded by further DNA sequences in the sample. The V call is TRBV5-1, the J call TRBJ2-1; 8 bases are a match to TRBD2. The V gene's germline CDR1 is SGHRS and CDR2 YFSETQ. The V segment lost 0 bases and the J segment 3 bases; nucleotides outside the gene matches: 5. The CDR3 is 16 residues long. CDR3 sequence reads: CASSLAVAGGYNEQFF. CDR3 DNA: TGCGCCAGCAGCTTGGCCGTTGCGGGGGGCTACAATGAGCAGTTCTTC.

This clone has more than one count but fewer than ten. This chain connects TRBV2 to TRBJ2-3; possibly TRBD2 for D (7 bases). CDR3 length: 14 amino acids. Germline CDR1 and CDR2: SNHLY and FYNNEI. V lost 8 bases and J 4 bases, leaving 16 bases between the germline ends. CDR3 sequence (DNA): TGTGCCAGCGGCGCGGGGGCGATCGCAGATACGCAGTATTTT. The encoded protein is CASGAGAIADTQYF.

This clone was picked up one time. The chain couples TRBV19 to TRBJ2-3, with D possibly matching TRBD1 (5 bases). The CDR3 runs 14 residues. V lost 8 bases and J 1 base, leaving 13 bases between the germline ends. From germline, CDR1 is LNHDA and CDR2 SQIVND (reference sequence). The CDR3 coding sequence is TGTGCCAGTGGTACGGGCAGGGGCACAGATACGCAGTATTTT. This translates into CASGTGRGTDTQYF.